These 13 T cell receptor beta chains came from one sample sequenced in a study of blood T cell repertoires in COVID-19. Method: immunoSEQ multiplex PCR; TCRdb's copy keeps in-frame clones and lacks some. The data contain 300,000 to 400,000 clones, 70% to 90% of them seen just once; the ten biggest clones take up around 0.97%. The sequenced material came from PBMCs or T cells enriched from blood (not recorded which). The receptors shown here come from a woman aged 25 to 39 with acute COVID-19.

CDR3 DNA sequence: TGTGCCAGCAGCTTAGTTCAGGGGTATGGCTACACCTTC. It codes for CASSLVQGYGYTF. The chain couples TRBV7-9 to TRBJ1-2; possibly TRBD1 for D (6 bases). Germline CDR1 and CDR2: SEHNR and FQNEAQ (reference sequence). This CDR3 spans 13 amino acids. The germline V and J ends were trimmed by 1 base and 5 bases, with 8 bases remaining between them.

This chain links TRBV15 with TRBJ2-1; the match to TRBD2 covers 11 bases. Germline CDR1 reads LNHNV; CDR2 reads YYDKDF (reference sequence). V dropped 1 base and J dropped 5; count of bases not matched to a gene: 7. This CDR3 spans 17 amino acids. CDR3 in amino acids: CATSRGRLAGTNNEQFF. The CDR3 DNA reads as TGTGCCACCAGCAGAGGGCGACTAGCGGGGACCAACAATGAGCAGTTCTTC.

This clone was detected only a few times. V is TRBV19 and J is TRBJ2-1; D is perhaps TRBD2 (5 bases). The CDR3 has 13 residues. V was shortened by 7 bases and J by 16 bases, with 23 bases between the two germline ends. CDR1 and CDR2 (germline): LNHDA, SQIVND (reference sequence). In DNA form, the CDR3 reads TGTGCCAGTATCGAGGGAACCGCGGAACCCCCATTCTTC. Amino acid sequence: CASIEGTAEPPFF.

The gene calls are TRBV3-1 (or the pseudogene TRBV3-2) and TRBJ2-7; a possible D gene is TRBD2 (7 bases). CDR1 is LGHDT and CDR2 is YNNKEL in the germline V gene (reference sequence). Deletions cut 4 bases from V and 2 bases from J, with 15 bases between. The CDR3 sequence is 15 residues long. Here the CDR3 reads CASSRGGGGAYEQYF. The CDR3 DNA is TGTGCCAGCAGCCGGGGCGGAGGGGGGGCCTACGAGCAGTACTTC.

The V and J genes are TRBV29-1 and TRBJ2-7; the match to TRBD2 covers 8 bases. The CDR3 is 13 residues long. CDR1 is SQVTM, CDR2 ANQGSEA, per germline. Trimming cost V 4 bases and J 1 base; bases outside gene matches: 3. The CDR3 here is CSVAGRVSYEQYF. CDR3 bases: TGCAGCGTTGCCGGGAGGGTTTCCTACGAGCAGTACTTC.

CDR3 DNA: TGTGCCAGCTCACCGCAGCTAGGAACTGAAGCTTTCTTT. Translated: CASSPQLGTEAFF. The rearrangement uses TRBV18 and TRBJ1-1; no clear D gene. Germline values: CDR1 KGHSH, CDR2 LQKENI. The length of the CDR3 is 13 residues. V was trimmed by 3 bases and J by 5 bases, leaving 10 bases between them.

The V gene is TRBV5-1, the J gene TRBJ1-5; TRBD1 matches at 9 bases. With 4 bases clipped from V and 7 bases from J, the junction kept 12 bases outside the gene matches. The CDR3 covers 16 residues. Germline lookup yields CDR1 SGHRS and CDR2 YFSETQ. The CDR3 spells CASSPTGTGLGQPQHF. DNA of the CDR3: TGCGCCAGCAGCCCCACCGGGACAGGGCTGGGGCAGCCCCAGCATTTT.

This rearrangement joins TRBV5-1 to TRBJ2-1; 10 bases fit TRBD1. V lost 3 bases to trimming and J lost 2 bases; unmatched junction nucleotides: 2. CDR1 is SGHRS and CDR2 is YFSETQ in the germline V gene. CDR3 size: 15 residues. The CDR3 coding sequence is TGCGCCAGCAGCTCGACAGGGGGCGCCTACAATGAGCAGTTCTTC. As protein: CASSSTGGAYNEQFF. Combining the CDR3 with reference TRBV5-1 and TRBJ2-1 gives the whole variable domain KAGVTQTPRYLIKTRGQQVTLSCSPISGHRSVSWYQQTPGQGLQFLFEYFSETQRNKGNFPGRFSGRQFSNSRSEMNVSTLELGDSALYLCASSSTGGAYNEQFFGPGTRLTVL.

The V call is TRBV10-2, the J call TRBJ1-2, with 9 bases that match TRBD1. Germline V CDR1 and CDR2: WSHSY, SAAADI. This CDR3 region has 17 residues. The J segment lost 4 bases and the V segment lost 8 bases, leaving 17 bases of the junction unmatched. The DNA of the CDR3 is TGCGCCAGCGCACGATCGGGACAGGGACTTTCACTCTATGGCTACACCTTC. Translating it yields CASARSGQGLSLYGYTF.

The rearrangement links TRBV6-5 to TRBJ1-1; 9 bases map to TRBD1. The CDR3 has 15 amino acids. J was trimmed by 3 bases and V by 5 bases; bases with no gene match: 7. Germline V gene data show CDR1 as MNHEY and CDR2 as SVGAGI. CDR3 in amino acids: CASSTQGAAYTEAFF. The CDR3 DNA sequence: TGTGCCAGCAGTACACAGGGGGCCGCGTACACTGAAGCTTTCTTT.

The chain links TRBV2 to TRBJ2-7; possibly TRBD2 for D (6 bases). Germline assignment: CDR1 SNHLY and CDR2 FYNNEI. Trimming left V 6 bases short and J 8 bases short, with 20 bases between. The CDR3 contains 14 residues. In DNA form, the CDR3 reads TGTGCCAGCAGCAGAGAGGGAGGATTGACCCAGCAGTACTTC. Amino acid sequence: CASSREGGLTQQYF.

Comments on this clone: This same CDR3 is encoded by further DNA sequences in the sample. The CDR3 loop is CASSPGQSNQPQHF. DNA of the CDR3: TGTGCCAGCTCACCCGGACAGAGCAATCAGCCCCAGCATTTT. The V and J genes are TRBV18 and TRBJ1-5; TRBD1 might be the D (6 bases). V gave up 3 bases and J gave up 1 base, with 7 bases separating them. CDR1 KGHSH and CDR2 LQKENI come from the germline V gene. The CDR3 contains 14 residues.

The chain is built from TRBV4-3 and TRBJ2-1; 12 nucleotides agree with TRBD2. V lost 0 bases and J lost 6; bases outside the gene matches: 3. The CDR3 totals 16 residues. Looked up from germline, CDR1 is LGHNA and CDR2 is YSLEER. This chain's CDR3 is CASSQELAGGTNEQFF. The CDR3 nucleotides are TGCGCCAGCAGCCAAGAACTAGCGGGGGGAACCAATGAGCAGTTCTTC.